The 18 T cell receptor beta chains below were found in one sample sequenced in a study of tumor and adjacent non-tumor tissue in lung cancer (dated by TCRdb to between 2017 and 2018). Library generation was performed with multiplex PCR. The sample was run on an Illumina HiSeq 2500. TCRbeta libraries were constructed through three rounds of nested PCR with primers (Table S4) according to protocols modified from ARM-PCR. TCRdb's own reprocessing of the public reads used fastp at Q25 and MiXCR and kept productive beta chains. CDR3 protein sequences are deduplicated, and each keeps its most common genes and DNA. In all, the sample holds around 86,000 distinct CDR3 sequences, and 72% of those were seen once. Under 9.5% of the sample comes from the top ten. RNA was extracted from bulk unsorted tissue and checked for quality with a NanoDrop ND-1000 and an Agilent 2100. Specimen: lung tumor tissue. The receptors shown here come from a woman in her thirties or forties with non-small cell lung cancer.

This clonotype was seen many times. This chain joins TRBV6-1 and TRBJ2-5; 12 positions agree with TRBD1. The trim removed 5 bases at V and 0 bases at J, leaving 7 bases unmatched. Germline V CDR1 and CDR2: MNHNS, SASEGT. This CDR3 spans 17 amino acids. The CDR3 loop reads CASSPGQGAWDQETQYF. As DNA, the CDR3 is TGTGCCAGCAGTCCGGGACAGGGGGCCTGGGACCAAGAGACCCAGTACTTC.

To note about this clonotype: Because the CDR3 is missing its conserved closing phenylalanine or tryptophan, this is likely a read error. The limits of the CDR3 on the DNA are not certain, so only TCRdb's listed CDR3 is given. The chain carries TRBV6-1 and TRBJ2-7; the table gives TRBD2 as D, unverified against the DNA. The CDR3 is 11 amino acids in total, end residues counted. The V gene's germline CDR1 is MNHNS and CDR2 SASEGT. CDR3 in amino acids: CASWEKTIGNL.

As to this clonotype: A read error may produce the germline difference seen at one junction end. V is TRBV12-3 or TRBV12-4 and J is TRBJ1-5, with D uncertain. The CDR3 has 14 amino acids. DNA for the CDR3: TGCGCCAGCAGTTTCCTAGGCTTCAATCACCCCCAGCATTTC. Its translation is CASSFLGFNHPQHF.

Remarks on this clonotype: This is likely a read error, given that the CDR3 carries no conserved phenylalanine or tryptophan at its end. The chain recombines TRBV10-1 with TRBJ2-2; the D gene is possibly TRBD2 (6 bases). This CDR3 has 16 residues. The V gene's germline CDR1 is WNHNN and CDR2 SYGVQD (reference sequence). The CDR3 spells CASSEGGILGTGKLFL. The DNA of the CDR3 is TGCGCAAGCAGTGAAGGAGGGATCCTTGGCACCGGGAAGCTGTTTCTT.

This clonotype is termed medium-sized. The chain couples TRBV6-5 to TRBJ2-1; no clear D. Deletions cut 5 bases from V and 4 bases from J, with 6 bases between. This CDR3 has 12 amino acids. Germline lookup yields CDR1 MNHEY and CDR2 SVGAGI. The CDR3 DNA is TGTGCCAGCAGTACCGCGTACAATGAGCAGTTCTTC. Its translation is CASSTAYNEQFF.

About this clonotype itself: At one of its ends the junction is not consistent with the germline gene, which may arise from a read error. For the CDR3, the DNA is TGTGCCAGCACCACAGGGGCGACCTACGGGCAGTACTTC. Translation gives CASTTGATYGQYF. The rearrangement links TRBV6-6 to TRBJ2-7; 7 nucleotides match TRBD1. The length of the CDR3 is 13 residues. The germline gives CDR1 MNHNY, CDR2 SVGAGI (reference sequence).

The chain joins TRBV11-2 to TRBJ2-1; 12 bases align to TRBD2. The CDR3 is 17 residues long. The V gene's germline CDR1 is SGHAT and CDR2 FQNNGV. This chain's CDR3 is CVNSFRATSGSVNEQFF. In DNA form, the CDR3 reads TGTGTCAACAGCTTTCGGGCGACTAGCGGGAGTGTCAATGAGCAGTTCTTC.

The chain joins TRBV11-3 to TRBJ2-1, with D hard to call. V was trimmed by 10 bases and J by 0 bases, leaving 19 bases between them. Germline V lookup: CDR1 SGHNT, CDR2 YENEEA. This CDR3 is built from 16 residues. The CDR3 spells CAISPPMGNSYNEQFF. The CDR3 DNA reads TGTGCCATAAGCCCCCCCATGGGGAACTCCTACAATGAGCAGTTCTTC. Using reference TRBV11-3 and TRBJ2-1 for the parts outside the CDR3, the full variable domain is EAGVVQSPRYKIIEKKQPVAFWCNPISGHNTLYWYLQNLGQGPELLIRYENEEAVDDSQLPKDRFSAERLKGVDSTLKIQPAELGDSAVYLCAISPPMGNSYNEQFFGPGTRLTVL.

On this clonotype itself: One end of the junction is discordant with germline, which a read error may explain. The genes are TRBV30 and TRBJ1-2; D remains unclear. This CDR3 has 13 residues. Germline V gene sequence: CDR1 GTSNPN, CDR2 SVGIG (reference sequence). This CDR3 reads CVWSVGLNYGYTF. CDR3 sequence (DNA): TGTGTCTGGAGTGTAGGGCTTAACTATGGCTACACCTTC.

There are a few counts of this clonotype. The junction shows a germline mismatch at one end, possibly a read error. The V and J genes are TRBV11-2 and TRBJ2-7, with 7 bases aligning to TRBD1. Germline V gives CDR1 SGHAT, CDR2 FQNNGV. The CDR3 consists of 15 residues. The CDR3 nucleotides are TGTGCCAGTAGCCCAACCCAGGGGGTCCCCTACGAGCACTACTTC. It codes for CASSPTQGVPYEHYF.

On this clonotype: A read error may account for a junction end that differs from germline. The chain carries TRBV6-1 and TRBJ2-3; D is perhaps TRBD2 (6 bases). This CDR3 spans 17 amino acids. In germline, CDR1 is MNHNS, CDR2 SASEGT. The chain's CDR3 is CASAPGVSSEGPDMQYF. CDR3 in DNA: TGTGCCAGCGCCCCGGGGGTCTCTAGCGAGGGACCAGATATGCAGTATTTT.

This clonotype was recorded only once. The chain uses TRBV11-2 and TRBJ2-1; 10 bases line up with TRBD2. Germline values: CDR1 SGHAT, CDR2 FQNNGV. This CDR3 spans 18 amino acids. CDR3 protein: CTGSSRIVASGGLREQFF. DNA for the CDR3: TGTACCGGCAGCTCGCGCATCGTAGCTAGCGGGGGACTAAGGGAGCAGTTCTTC.

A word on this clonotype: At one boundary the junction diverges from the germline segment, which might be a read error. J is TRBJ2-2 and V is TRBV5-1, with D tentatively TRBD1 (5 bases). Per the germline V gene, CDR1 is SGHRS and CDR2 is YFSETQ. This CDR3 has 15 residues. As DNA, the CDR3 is TGCGCCAGCAGCTTTGGACAACCGAACACCGTGGAGCTGTTTTTT. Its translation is CASSFGQPNTVELFF.

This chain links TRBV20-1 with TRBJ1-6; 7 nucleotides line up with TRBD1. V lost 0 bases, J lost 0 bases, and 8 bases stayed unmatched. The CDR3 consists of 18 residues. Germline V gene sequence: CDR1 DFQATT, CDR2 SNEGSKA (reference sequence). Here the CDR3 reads CSARDQDRTNSYNSPLHF. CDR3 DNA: TGCAGTGCTAGAGATCAGGACAGGACGAACTCCTATAATTCACCCCTCCACTTT.

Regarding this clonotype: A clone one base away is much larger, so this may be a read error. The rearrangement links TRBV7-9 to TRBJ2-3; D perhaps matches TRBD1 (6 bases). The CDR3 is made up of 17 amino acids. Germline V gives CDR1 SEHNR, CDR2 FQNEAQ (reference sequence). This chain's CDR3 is CTSSHLKDSLLWDTQYF. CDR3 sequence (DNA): TGTACCAGCAGCCATCTAAAGGACAGCCTCTTATGGGATACGCAGTATTTT.

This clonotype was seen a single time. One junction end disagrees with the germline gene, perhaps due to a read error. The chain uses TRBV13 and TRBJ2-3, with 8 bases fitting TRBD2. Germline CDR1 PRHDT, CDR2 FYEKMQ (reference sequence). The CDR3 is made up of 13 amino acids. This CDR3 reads CATGRASTNTQYF. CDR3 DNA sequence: TGTGCCACCGGGAGGGCAAGCACAAATACACAGTATTTT.

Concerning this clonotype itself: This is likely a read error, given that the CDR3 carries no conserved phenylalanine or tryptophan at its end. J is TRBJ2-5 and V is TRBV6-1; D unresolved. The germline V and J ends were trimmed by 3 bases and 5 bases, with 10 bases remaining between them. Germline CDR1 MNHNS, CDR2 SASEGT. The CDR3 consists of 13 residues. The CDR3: CASSDASPETQYL. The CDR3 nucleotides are TGTGCCAGCAGTGACGCCAGCCCCGAGACCCAGTACTTA.

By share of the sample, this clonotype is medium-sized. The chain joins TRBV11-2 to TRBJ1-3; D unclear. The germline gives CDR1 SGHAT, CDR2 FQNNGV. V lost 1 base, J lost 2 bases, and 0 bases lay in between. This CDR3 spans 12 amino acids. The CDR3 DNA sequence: TGTGCCAGCAGCTTAGCTGGAAACACCATATATTTT. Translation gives CASSLAGNTIYF.